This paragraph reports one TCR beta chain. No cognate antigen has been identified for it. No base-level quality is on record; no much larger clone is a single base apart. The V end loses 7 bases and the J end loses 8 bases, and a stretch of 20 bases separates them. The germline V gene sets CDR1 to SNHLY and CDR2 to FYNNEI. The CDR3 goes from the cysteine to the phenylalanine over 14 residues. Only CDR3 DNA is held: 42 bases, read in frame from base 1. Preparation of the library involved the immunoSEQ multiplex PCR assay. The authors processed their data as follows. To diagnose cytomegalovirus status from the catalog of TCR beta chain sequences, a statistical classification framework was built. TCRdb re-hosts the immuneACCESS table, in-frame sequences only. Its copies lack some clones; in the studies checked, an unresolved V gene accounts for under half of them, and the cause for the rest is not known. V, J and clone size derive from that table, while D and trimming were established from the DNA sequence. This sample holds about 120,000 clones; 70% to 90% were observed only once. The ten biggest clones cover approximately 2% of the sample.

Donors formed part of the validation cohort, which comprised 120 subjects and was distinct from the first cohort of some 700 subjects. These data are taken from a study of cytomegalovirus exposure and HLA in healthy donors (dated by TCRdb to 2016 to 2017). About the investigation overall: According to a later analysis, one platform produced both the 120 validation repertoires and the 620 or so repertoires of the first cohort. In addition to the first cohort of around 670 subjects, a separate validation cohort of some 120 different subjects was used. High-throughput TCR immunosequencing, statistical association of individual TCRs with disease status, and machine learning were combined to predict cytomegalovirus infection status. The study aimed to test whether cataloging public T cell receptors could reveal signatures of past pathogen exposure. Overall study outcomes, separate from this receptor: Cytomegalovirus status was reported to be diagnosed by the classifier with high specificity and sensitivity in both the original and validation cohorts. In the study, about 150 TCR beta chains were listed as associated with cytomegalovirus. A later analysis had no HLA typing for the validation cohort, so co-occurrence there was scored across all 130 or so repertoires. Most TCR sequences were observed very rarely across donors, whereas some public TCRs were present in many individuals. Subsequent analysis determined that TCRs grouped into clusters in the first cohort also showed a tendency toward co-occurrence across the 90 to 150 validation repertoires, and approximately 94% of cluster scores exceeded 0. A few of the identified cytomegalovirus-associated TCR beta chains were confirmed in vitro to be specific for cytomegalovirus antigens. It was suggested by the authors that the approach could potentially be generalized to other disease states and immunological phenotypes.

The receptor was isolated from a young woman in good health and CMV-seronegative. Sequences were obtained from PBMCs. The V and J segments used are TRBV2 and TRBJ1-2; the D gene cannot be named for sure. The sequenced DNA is TGTGCCAGCATTAGAAGAACGGCCGGGGAGGGCTACACCTTC. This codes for CASIRRTAGEGYTF.